The clone carrying this T cell receptor beta chain was picked up a small number of times. This specimen comes from a study of T cells in Graves' hyperthyroidism and ophthalmopathy. Patients were aged 18 to 65, had disease duration under 2 months, and had newly diagnosed hyperthyroidism. Patients with uncontrolled infections, other autoimmune diseases, pregnancy or lactation were excluded. Template material for amplifying TCR beta CDR3 regions consisted of RNA transcripts. Researchers ran a first-round RT-PCR on the TCR CDR3 using the HTBI primer set. MiXCR, run by TCRdb on the multiplex PCR reads, gives a single entry per CDR3 protein. The sample comprises some 360,000 distinct CDR3 sequences, roughly 14% of which are singletons, and approximately 11% rests with the top ten. The CDR3 length is 11 residues. Germline CDR1 is WSHSY and CDR2 is SAAADI. Trimming took off 6 bases at V and 6 bases at J, with 8 bases between the two ends.

The chain employs TRBV10-2 and TRBJ1-2, with unresolved D. This receptor was identified in a woman aged 60-70 years with Graves' hyperthyroidism. Sequencing was performed on blood. The CDR3 region is CASRESDGYTF. DNA of the CDR3: TGCGCCAGCAGGGAATCTGATGGCTACACCTTC.